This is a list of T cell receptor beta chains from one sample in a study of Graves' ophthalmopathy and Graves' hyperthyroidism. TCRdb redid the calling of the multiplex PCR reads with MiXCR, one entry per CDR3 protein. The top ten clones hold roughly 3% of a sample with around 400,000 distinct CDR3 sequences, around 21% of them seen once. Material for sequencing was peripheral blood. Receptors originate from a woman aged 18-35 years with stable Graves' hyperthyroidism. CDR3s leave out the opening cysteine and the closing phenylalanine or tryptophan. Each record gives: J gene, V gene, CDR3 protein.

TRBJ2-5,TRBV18,ASSRSGPQETQY
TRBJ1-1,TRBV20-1,SAPRQENTEAF
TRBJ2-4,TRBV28,ASSSLTGGFLAKNIQY
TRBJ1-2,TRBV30,AWRRGQGLGGYT
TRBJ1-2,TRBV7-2,ASSSIRDRKNYGYT
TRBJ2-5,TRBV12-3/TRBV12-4,ASSLTLNPWQQEAQY
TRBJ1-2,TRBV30,AWSVPAVFFRGYT
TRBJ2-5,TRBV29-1,SVEEGKETQY
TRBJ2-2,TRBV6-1,ASLLKGGTGELF
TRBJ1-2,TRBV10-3,AISESRTGTNYGYT
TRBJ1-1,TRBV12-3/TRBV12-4,ASSFSAELTEAF
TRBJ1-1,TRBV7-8,ASRNQGFTEAF
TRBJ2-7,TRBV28,ASSPPKNEQY
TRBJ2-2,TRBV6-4,ASSDGTGTGELF
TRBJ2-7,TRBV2,ASSKDGDRSVYEQY
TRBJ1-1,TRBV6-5,ASSYFASMNTEAF
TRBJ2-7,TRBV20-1,SAGGTSGKVEQY
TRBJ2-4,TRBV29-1,SVVGVLAKNIQY
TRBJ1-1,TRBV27,ASSIWGHNSGDTEAF
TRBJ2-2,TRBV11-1,VSSRRQLPNTGELF
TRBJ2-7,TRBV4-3,VCSQESVDRAYEQY
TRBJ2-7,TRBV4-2,ASSQVADRGNYEQY
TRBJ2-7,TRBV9,ASSVGGGPLYEQY
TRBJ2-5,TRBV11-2,ASTGWETQY
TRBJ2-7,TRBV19,ASSIDPSGSYEQY
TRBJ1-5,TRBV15,ATSRDGQMGPQH